This passage covers 31 T cell receptor beta chains from one sample sequenced in a study of T cells in Graves' hyperthyroidism and ophthalmopathy. From RNA transcripts, TCR beta CDR3 regions were amplified. The TCR CDR3 was amplified in a first-round RT-PCR using the HTBI primer set. MiXCR, run by TCRdb on the multiplex PCR reads, gives a single entry per CDR3 protein. The sample has a few hundred thousand distinct CDR3 sequences, around a quarter seen once; the top ten hold about 70%. The sequencing sample was made of blood. The receptor set was obtained from a man aged 45-65 years with Graves' hyperthyroidism.

A few counts support this clonotype. The chain combines TRBV28 with TRBJ1-1, with D uncertain. The CDR3 length is 12 residues. The germline gives CDR1 MDHEN, CDR2 SYDVKM. Trimming removed 5 bases at V and 11 bases at J, with 15 bases between. The CDR3 reads CASSVTFRWAFF. The CDR3 DNA sequence: TGTGCCAGCAGTGTTACATTTAGGTGGGCTTTCTTT.

This clonotype was seen a handful of times. J is TRBJ2-7 and V is TRBV6-2 or TRBV6-3, with 10 bases identical to TRBD2. CDR3 size: 18 residues. The junction had 14 bases not matched to a gene; V was cut back by 2 bases and J by 4 bases. From germline, CDR1 is MNHEY and CDR2 SVGEGT. The CDR3 DNA reads TGTGCCAGCAGTTACCCCCTACTATCTAGCGGGAGAACTTACGAGCAGTACTTC. Amino acids: CASSYPLLSSGRTYEQYF.

The chain is built from TRBV19 and TRBJ2-2, with D maybe TRBD1 (5 bases). The closer fit of TRBJ1-1 to the DNA end suggests the J call may be wrong. CDR1 is LNHDA and CDR2 is SQIVND in the germline V gene (reference sequence). The CDR3 runs 13 residues. The CDR3 loop reads CASSGTILGRAFF. The CDR3 region has the DNA TGTGCCAGTTCGGGGACTATCCTGGGTCGAGCTTTCTTT.

CDR3 DNA sequence: TGTGCCAGCAGTTTAGGTGGTCCCCTGGGTACTGAAGCTTTCTTT. Its protein product is CASSLGGPLGTEAFF. This chain uses TRBV12-3 or TRBV12-4 with TRBJ1-1; D unclear. The CDR3 is 15 residues long. The germline V and J ends were trimmed by 1 base and 5 bases, with 14 bases remaining between them.

The chain carries TRBV3-1 and TRBJ2-5; TRBD2 agrees at 8 bases. This CDR3 spans 16 amino acids. Germline V lookup: CDR1 LGHDT, CDR2 YNNKEL (reference sequence). The V gene end was trimmed by 5 bases and the J gene end by 5 bases; junction bases not matched to a gene: 13. CDR3 region: CASSSPGSGVGETQYF. For the CDR3, the DNA is TGTGCCAGCAGCTCCCCCGGTAGCGGGGTGGGGGAGACCCAGTACTTC.

The sample holds a few counts of this clonotype. The chain couples TRBV7-8 to TRBJ2-7; TRBD2 aligns across 10 bases. Germline V gene lookup returns CDR1 SGHVS and CDR2 FQNEAQ. V lost 5 bases and J lost 1; bases outside the gene matches: 5. The CDR3 loop spans 15 amino acids. The CDR3 nucleotides are TGTGCCAGCAGCACTGGACTAGCGGATTCCTACGAGCAGTACTTC. It codes for CASSTGLADSYEQYF. The full variable domain, in which reference TRBV7-8 and TRBJ2-7 provide the parts outside the CDR3, is GAGVSQSPRYKVAKRGQDVALRCDPISGHVSLFWYQQALGQGPEFLTYFQNEAQLDKSGLPSDRFFAERPEGSVSTLKIQRTQQEDSAVYLCASSTGLADSYEQYFGPGTRLTVT.

This clonotype has a count of ten or more. V usage is TRBV7-6 and J usage is TRBJ2-1, with D unresolved. The V gene's germline CDR1 is SGHVS and CDR2 FNYEAQ. With 6 bases removed from V and 1 base from J, the gap between germline ends came to 16 bases. The CDR3 is 16 amino acids. Here the CDR3 DNA reads TGTGCCAGCAGTTCCCTCGCGGACCTATCCTACAATGAGCAGTTCTTC. Its translation: CASSSLADLSYNEQFF.

This clonotype occurred many times. V and J are TRBV5-6 and TRBJ1-1; the D gene is possibly TRBD1 (5 bases). The CDR3 loop spans 16 amino acids. In germline, CDR1 is SGHDT, CDR2 YYEEEE. Trimming removed 3 bases from V and 0 bases from J, with 15 bases in between. The CDR3 nucleotides are TGTGCCAGCAGCTCAGCAATGGGACGCTTGAACACTGAAGCTTTCTTT. Its translation is CASSSAMGRLNTEAFF.

This clonotype was detected a few times. The chain combines TRBV28 with TRBJ2-1; D may be TRBD2 (7 bases). Deletions cut 1 base from V and 5 bases from J, with 12 bases between. CDR1 and CDR2 from the germline V gene are MDHEN and SYDVKM. The CDR3 runs 15 residues. CDR3 bases: TGTGCCAGCAGTTTATTGGGAGGGACAAACAATGAGCAGTTCTTC. Its translation is CASSLLGGTNNEQFF. Using reference TRBV28 and TRBJ2-1 for the parts outside the CDR3, the full variable domain is DVKVTQSSRYLVKRTGEKVFLECVQDMDHENMFWYRQDPGLGLRLIYFSYDVKMKEKGDIPEGYSVSREKKERFSLILESASTNQTSMYLCASSLLGGTNNEQFFGPGTRLTVL.

This clonotype has a handful of counts. V is TRBV29-1 and J is TRBJ2-1; 16 bases agree with TRBD2. The J segment lost 7 bases and the V segment lost 6 bases, leaving 3 bases of the junction unmatched. This CDR3 region has 14 residues. Per the germline V gene, CDR1 is SQVTM and CDR2 is ANQGSEA. The CDR3 DNA reads as TGCAGCGTGGGGGGACTAGCGGGAGGGAATGAGCAGTTCTTC. It codes for CSVGGLAGGNEQFF.

As to this clonotype: The junction shows a germline mismatch at one end, possibly a read error. V usage is TRBV7-3 and J usage is TRBJ2-2; tentatively, D is TRBD2 (6 bases). Germline V CDR1 and CDR2: SGHTA, FQGTGA. CDR3 length equals 14 residues. CDR3 DNA sequence: TGTGCCAGCAGGCAGGGAGGTGGCACCGGGGGGCTGTTTTTT. It codes for CASRQGGGTGGLFF.

In its sample, this clonotype was seen many times. This chain uses TRBV20-1 with TRBJ2-7, with 11 bases fitting TRBD2. The CDR3 has 14 residues. V shed 6 bases and J 3 bases; nucleotides not matched to a gene: 7. CDR1 and CDR2 (germline): DFQATT, SNEGSKA (reference sequence). CDR3 in amino acids: CSAIVGTSGYEQYF. The CDR3 nucleotides are TGCAGTGCCATCGTGGGGACTAGCGGCTACGAGCAGTACTTC.

This clonotype was seen at least ten times. V and J are TRBV11-1 and TRBJ2-1; D gene ambiguous. V was pared by 0 bases and J by 7 bases, with 13 bases between. Germline CDR1 is SGHAT and CDR2 is FQDESV (reference sequence). The CDR3 is 15 residues long. This CDR3 reads CASSLAITNRNEQFF. The CDR3 DNA follows: TGTGCCAGCAGCTTAGCCATTACAAATCGGAATGAGCAGTTCTTC.

This clonotype occurred many times. The chain is built from TRBV7-2 and TRBJ2-7; D could derive from TRBD1 or TRBD2 (5 bases each). The CDR3 contains 14 residues. Trimming stripped 3 bases from V and 6 bases from J, with 15 bases between. Per the germline V gene, CDR1 is SGHTA and CDR2 is FQGNSA. CDR3 protein: CASSFMTAAGEQYF. DNA of the CDR3: TGTGCCAGCAGCTTTATGACAGCGGCGGGCGAGCAGTACTTC.

The chain joins TRBV27 to TRBJ2-1; 9 bases are a match to TRBD1. The CDR3 loop spans 17 amino acids. The V gene's germline CDR1 is MNHEY and CDR2 SMNVEV (reference sequence). Unmatched junction bases numbered 9, after V lost 3 bases and J lost 3 bases. The CDR3: CASSFGVGDRDYNEQFF. The CDR3 region has the DNA TGTGCCAGCAGTTTTGGGGTAGGGGACAGGGACTACAATGAGCAGTTCTTC.

In its sample, this clonotype was seen once. The chain recombines TRBV6-1 with TRBJ2-7; perhaps TRBD2 as D (6 bases). The CDR3 sequence is 14 residues long. CDR1 is MNHNS and CDR2 is SASEGT in the germline V gene. V gave up 10 bases and J gave up 3 bases, with 19 bases separating them. The CDR3 nucleotides are TGTGCCATTAGGGAAGGGACTGTGCACTACGAGCAGTACTTC. This gives the protein CAIREGTVHYEQYF.

V usage is TRBV10-3 and J usage is TRBJ2-3; no reliable D call. This CDR3 is built from 13 residues. Germline CDR1 is ENHRY and CDR2 is SYGVKD. Trimming cost V 4 bases and J 3 bases, with 8 bases left between them. The CDR3 here is CAISADPTDTQYF. DNA of the CDR3: TGTGCCATCAGTGCCGACCCTACAGATACGCAGTATTTT.

The chain links TRBV25-1 to TRBJ2-3, with D hard to call. There are 15 residues in the CDR3. From germline, CDR1 is MGHDK and CDR2 SYGVNS. The germline V and J ends were trimmed by 2 bases and 6 bases, with 15 bases remaining between them. CDR3 DNA: TGTGCCAGCAGTGAAGCGGCTATCGCAGGTGATACGCAGTATTTT. It encodes CASSEAAIAGDTQYF.

The sample holds a few counts of this clonotype. This chain links TRBV6-1 with TRBJ2-1; TRBD2 agrees at 11 bases. Germline V gene data show CDR1 as MNHNS and CDR2 as SASEGT. This CDR3 contains 15 residues. The J segment lost 2 bases and the V segment lost 7 bases, leaving 4 bases of the junction unmatched. The DNA of the CDR3 is TGTGCCAGCAACCCACTAGCGGGAGCCTACAATGAGCAGTTCTTC. It codes for CASNPLAGAYNEQFF.

This clonotype was seen a few times. The J gene is TRBJ2-7, the V gene TRBV5-1, with D unclear. Germline V gene sequence: CDR1 SGHRS, CDR2 YFSETQ. The CDR3 runs to 13 residues. Trimming left V 4 bases short and J 7 bases short, with 15 bases between. This CDR3 reads CASSPGAPREQYF. The CDR3 DNA is TGCGCCAGCAGCCCCGGTGCGCCGAGGGAGCAGTACTTC. Looking up the rest from reference TRBV5-1 and TRBJ2-7 gives the full variable domain: KAGVTQTPRYLIKTRGQQVTLSCSPISGHRSVSWYQQTPGQGLQFLFEYFSETQRNKGNFPGRFSGRQFSNSRSEMNVSTLELGDSALYLCASSPGAPREQYFGPGTRLTVT.

This clonotype appeared a few times. The chain is built from TRBV7-9 and TRBJ2-3, with D perhaps TRBD2 (6 bases). V was clipped by 6 bases and J by 5 bases, with 21 bases between them. CDR1 SEHNR and CDR2 FQNEAQ come from the germline V gene (reference sequence). The length of the CDR3 is 16 residues. In nucleotides, the CDR3 is TGTGCCAGCAGGCCCCTGGCGGGGCTATTAAAAGATACGCAGTATTTT. Its protein is CASRPLAGLLKDTQYF.

The table lists this clonotype with a few counts. The gene calls are TRBV29-1 and TRBJ2-5, with D perhaps matching TRBD1 or TRBD2 (5 bases each). The V gene lost 8 bases and the J gene lost 4 bases, with 14 bases spanning the gap. The CDR3 covers 12 residues. Germline CDR1 SQVTM, CDR2 ANQGSEA. CDR3 sequence: CSTEGIGETQYF. The CDR3 DNA sequence: TGCAGCACTGAGGGGATTGGAGAGACCCAGTACTTC.

This clonotype has just a few counts. The V gene is TRBV3-1, the J gene TRBJ2-1; TRBD2 might be the D (6 bases). Trimming cost V 4 bases and J 8 bases, with 21 bases left between them. The V gene's germline CDR1 is LGHDT and CDR2 YNNKEL (reference sequence). This CDR3 comprises 16 residues. Here the CDR3 DNA reads TGTGCCAGCAGCCGGGTCGAACGGGAGCAGGGCGATGAGCAGTTCTTC. Translated: CASSRVEREQGDEQFF.

This rearrangement joins TRBV12-3 or TRBV12-4 to TRBJ2-5; 10 bases fit TRBD1. CDR3 length: 15 amino acids. Germline trimming cut 5 bases from V and 3 bases from J; bases unmatched to any gene: 6. CDR3 sequence: CASSTSGTGEETQYF. The CDR3 region has the DNA TGTGCCAGCAGTACCTCCGGGACAGGGGAAGAGACCCAGTACTTC.

This clonotype was counted only a few times. The gene calls are TRBV9 and TRBJ2-3, with TRBD2 identical over 8 bases. This CDR3 is built from 16 residues. Per germline, CDR1 SGDLS and CDR2 YYNGEE. Trimming took 4 bases from V and 1 from J; bases not matched to a gene: 8. The CDR3 coding sequence is TGTGCCAGCAGCCGAACTAGCGGTCATGGCACAGATACGCAGTATTTT. It codes for CASSRTSGHGTDTQYF.

The rearrangement links TRBV12-3 or TRBV12-4 to TRBJ1-3; maybe TRBD1 (6 bases). Trimming removed 6 bases from V and 0 bases from J, with 12 bases in between. This CDR3 region has 15 residues. The CDR3 loop reads CASSQRTASGNTIYF. The CDR3 coding sequence is TGTGCCAGCAGCCAGAGGACAGCCTCTGGAAACACCATATATTTT.

The rearrangement joins TRBV19 to TRBJ2-3, with D perhaps matching TRBD1 (5 bases). Germline loops: CDR1 LNHDA, CDR2 SQIVND (reference sequence). This CDR3 region has 16 residues. Deletions cut 7 bases from V and 6 bases from J, with 23 bases between. CDR3: CASTPEAGPKRDTQYF. Here the CDR3 DNA reads TGTGCCAGTACCCCTGAGGCAGGGCCGAAAAGGGATACGCAGTATTTT.

This clonotype has ten or more counts. The chain uses TRBV12-3 or TRBV12-4 and TRBJ2-7; 10 bases fit TRBD1. The CDR3 has 14 residues. Trimming took 11 bases from V and 4 from J; bases not matched to a gene: 11. The CDR3 DNA reads TGTGCCTCTCACAGGGAGGACAGGGGGTACGAGCAGTACTTC. This translates into CASHREDRGYEQYF.

V and J are TRBV19 and TRBJ2-1; D is possibly TRBD2 (5 bases). CDR3 size: 13 residues. Looked up from germline, CDR1 is LNHDA and CDR2 is SQIVND (reference sequence). The germline V and J ends were trimmed by 3 bases and 8 bases, with 11 bases remaining between them. CDR3 loop: CASSINSGDEQFF. DNA of the CDR3: TGTGCCAGTAGTATTAACTCCGGGGATGAGCAGTTCTTC.

This clonotype was picked up many times. V gene TRBV2 combines with J gene TRBJ2-7, with 9 bases lining up with TRBD1. Germline V gene lookup returns CDR1 SNHLY and CDR2 FYNNEI. With V trimmed by 7 bases and J by 5 bases, 9 bases remained unmatched. This CDR3 has 14 amino acids. The CDR3 nucleotides read TGTGCCAGCAAGATACGGGACAGGGAGAACGAGCAGTACTTC. Residues: CASKIRDRENEQYF. The full variable domain, its missing parts supplied by reference TRBV2 and TRBJ2-7, is EPEVTQTPSHQVTQMGQEVILRCVPISNHLYFYWYRQILGQKVEFLVSFYNNEISEKSEIFDDQFSVERPDGSNFTLKIRSTKLEDSAMYFCASKIRDRENEQYFGPGTRLTVT.

This clonotype was recorded a few times. This sequence may be a read error, since a much larger clone differs from it by one base. The conserved phenylalanine or tryptophan normally closing the CDR3 is absent here, so this likely arose from a read error. The CDR3 bases are TGTGCCAGCAGTTACGGGCAGACCTACGAGCAGTACCTC. Translating it yields CASSYGQTYEQYL. This sequence joins TRBV6-5 and TRBJ2-7, with D hard to call. Trimming took 2 bases from V and 2 from J, leaving 7 bases between them. This CDR3 has 13 amino acids. The germline CDR1 and CDR2 sequences are MNHEY and SVGAGI.